The 14 T cell receptor beta chains below were found in one sample sequenced in a study of Tregs in tolerant kidney transplant recipients. TCRdb's table, derived via immunoSEQ multiplex PCR, lists solely in-frame clones and lacks some. Of tens of thousands of clones in the sample, 80% to 95% were seen once. This specimen was Tregs from blood, taken before the transplant. Receptor source: a human donor who received a combined kidney and bone marrow transplant.

V gene TRBV2 combines with J gene TRBJ2-5; no firm D call. Germline values: CDR1 SNHLY, CDR2 FYNNEI. The CDR3 spans 12 residues. The V end was cut by 4 bases, the J end by 7 bases, with 10 bases between. The CDR3: CASSVGFTTQYF. CDR3 bases: TGTGCCAGCAGTGTAGGGTTTACGACCCAGTACTTC.

The gene calls are TRBV6-1 and TRBJ2-1, with TRBD1 matching over 10 bases. CDR3 length: 14 residues. V shed 7 bases and J 4 bases; nucleotides not matched to a gene: 4. CDR1 MNHNS and CDR2 SASEGT come from the germline V gene. CDR3 loop: CASTTGGVYNEQFF. The DNA for the CDR3 is TGTGCCAGCACGACAGGGGGCGTTTACAATGAGCAGTTCTTC.

This sequence joins TRBV7-9 and TRBJ2-3; D tentatively reads TRBD1 or TRBD2 (5 bases each). V lost 7 bases and J 4 bases, leaving 18 bases between the germline ends. Germline CDR1 is SEHNR and CDR2 is FQNEAQ (reference sequence). The CDR3 sequence is 15 residues long. The DNA of the CDR3 is TGTGCCAGCACCCACGGGACCAAAGAAGCAGATACGCAGTATTTT. This translates into CASTHGTKEADTQYF.

The CDR3 DNA sequence: TGTGCCAGCAGCCTGTTGAAGGACACTGAAGCTTTCTTT. Its translation: CASSLLKDTEAFF. V and J are TRBV7-6 and TRBJ1-1; no definite D call. Germline loops: CDR1 SGHVS, CDR2 FNYEAQ. Trimming left V 5 bases short and J 3 bases short, with 10 bases between. The CDR3 spans 13 residues.

The chain couples TRBV5-1 to TRBJ1-3; D unresolved. Germline V gene lookup returns CDR1 SGHRS and CDR2 YFSETQ. The V end lost 4 bases, the J end lost 4 bases, and 24 bases lay between the germline ends. The CDR3 is 18 amino acids. The CDR3 sequence: CASSTHPLDPALGNTIYF. The CDR3 DNA follows: TGCGCCAGCAGCACCCATCCCTTAGATCCAGCCTTGGGAAACACCATATATTTT.

This chain uses TRBV23-1 with TRBJ1-1, with 9 nucleotides matching TRBD1. TRBV23-1 is reported as an ORF; its role is uncertain. After removal of 3 bases from V and 3 bases from J, the junction contained 8 bases not matched to a gene. The length of the CDR3 is 16 residues. CDR3 sequence (DNA): TGCGCCAGCAGTCAGCAACCCCGACAGGGGGACACTGAAGCTTTCTTT. This translates into CASSQQPRQGDTEAFF.

This chain connects TRBV7-2 to TRBJ2-3; TRBD2 matches at 8 bases. The trim removed 2 bases at V and 1 base at J, leaving 8 bases unmatched. Looked up from germline, CDR1 is SGHTA and CDR2 is FQGNSA. The CDR3 spans 17 residues. CDR3 in DNA: TGTGCCAGCAGCTTATGGTTCGAGACTAGCGGCACAGATACGCAGTATTTT. Protein product: CASSLWFETSGTDTQYF.

V gene TRBV5-1 combines with J gene TRBJ2-2, with D unresolved. Germline lookup yields CDR1 SGHRS and CDR2 YFSETQ. There are 14 residues in the CDR3. V lost 4 bases, J lost 3 bases, and 10 bases lay in between. The CDR3 nucleotides read TGCGCCAGCAGCCCGTACACGGACACCGGGGAGCTGTTTTTT. It yields the protein CASSPYTDTGELFF.

This rearrangement joins TRBV7-3 to TRBJ1-2; D not certain. Trimming removed 2 bases at V and 6 bases at J, with 7 bases between. CDR3 length: 12 amino acids. The V gene's germline CDR1 is SGHTA and CDR2 FQGTGA. This CDR3 is CASSLEGNGYTF. CDR3 sequence (DNA): TGTGCCAGCAGCTTAGAAGGGAATGGCTACACCTTC.

This clone was found once. This rearrangement joins TRBV14 to TRBJ2-5, with 9 positions matching TRBD1. The end of the DNA aligns better with TRBJ2-7, so the J call may be wrong. The CDR3 spans 13 residues. CDR1 and CDR2 from the germline V gene are SGHDN and FVKESK. CDR3 protein: CASSQRTGAEQYF. In DNA, the CDR3 is TGTGCCAGCAGCCAACGGACAGGGGCCGAGCAGTACTTC.

This chain joins TRBV7-3 and TRBJ2-1; D tentatively reads TRBD1 or TRBD2 (5 bases each). The V end was cut by 5 bases, the J end by 9 bases, with 17 bases between. Germline CDR1 reads SGHTA; CDR2 reads FQGTGA. The CDR3 spans 14 residues. The CDR3 region is CASSTGTFHSEQFF. CDR3 DNA: TGTGCCAGCAGCACCGGGACCTTTCATTCTGAGCAGTTCTTC.

V usage is TRBV30 and J usage is TRBJ2-1, with 10 nucleotides matching TRBD2. Germline V gives CDR1 GTSNPN, CDR2 SVGIG (reference sequence). Trimming cost V 2 bases and J 7 bases; bases outside gene matches: 8. There are 15 residues in the CDR3. CDR3 amino acids: CAWSWASGSRNEQFF. CDR3 sequence (DNA): TGTGCCTGGAGTTGGGCTAGCGGGAGTCGGAATGAGCAGTTCTTC.

Comments on this clone: Other DNA sequences of this sample code for an identical CDR3. The rearrangement uses TRBV30 and TRBJ2-5; D is ambiguous. Germline CDR1 is GTSNPN and CDR2 is SVGIG (reference sequence). Trimming pared 2 bases from V and 5 bases from J, leaving 12 bases between. The CDR3 loop spans 13 amino acids. The CDR3 loop is CAWSSGEEETQYF. CDR3 bases: TGTGCCTGGAGTTCGGGCGAAGAGGAGACCCAGTACTTC.

The genes are TRBV6-5 and TRBJ1-2; unclear D gene. The CDR3 extends over 15 amino acids. Trimming removed 0 bases from V and 2 bases from J, with 10 bases in between. CDR1 is MNHEY, CDR2 SVGAGI, per germline. In DNA form, the CDR3 reads TGTGCCAGCAGTTACTCATGGGATAGCAACTATGGCTACACCTTC. Residues: CASSYSWDSNYGYTF.